This is a list of T cell receptor beta chains from one sample in a study of cytomegalovirus exposure and HLA in healthy donors. TCRdb's table, derived via immunoSEQ multiplex PCR, lists solely in-frame clones and lacks some. The data contain approximately 180,000 clones, approximately 70% of them singletons. The specimen was PBMCs. Source of these receptors: a woman aged 25 to 45 in good health and CMV-seronegative. CDR3s include the opening cysteine and the closing phenylalanine or tryptophan. Fields, in order: D gene, V gene, J gene, clone size, CDR3 protein, CDR3 DNA. A D gene is named only where the DNA matches it firmly. The listing skips clone size in some rows; elsewhere it reads once, few, many or a size class.

>NA|TRBV6-5|TRBJ1-1|NA
CASSYRVGGMSTEAFF
TGTGCCAGCAGTTACAGGGTTGGGGGGATGAGCACTGAAGCTTTCTTT
>TRBD2|TRBV5-1|TRBJ2-1|NA
CASGTSGGLDNEQFF
TGCGCCAGCGGGACTAGCGGGGGCCTCGACAATGAGCAGTTCTTC
>NA|TRBV27|TRBJ1-1|NA
CASSLVAGTEAFF
TGTGCCAGCAGTTTGGTTGCGGGCACTGAAGCTTTCTTT
>NA|TRBV4-2|TRBJ1-4|once
CASSQGGGFEKLFF
TGTGCCAGCAGCCAAGGCGGGGGCTTTGAAAAACTGTTTTTT
>TRBD2|TRBV11-2|TRBJ2-7|NA
CASSLGAGYEQYF
TGTGCCAGCAGCTTAGGAGCGGGATACGAGCAGTACTTC
>NA|TRBV7-9|TRBJ2-7|once
CASSRVSYEQYF
TGTGCCAGCAGCCGCGTATCCTACGAGCAGTACTTC
>NA|TRBV5-1|TRBJ2-1|NA
CANAEGGPSYNEQFF
TGCGCCAACGCCGAGGGGGGGCCCTCCTACAATGAGCAGTTCTTC
>TRBD2|TRBV11-1|TRBJ2-2|few
CASSLSSSGATGELFF
TGTGCCAGCAGCTTATCCTCTAGCGGCGCCACCGGGGAGCTGTTTTTT
>NA|TRBV27|TRBJ1-5|NA
CASSSGRNQPQHF
TGTGCCAGCAGTTCGGGGAGGAATCAGCCCCAGCATTTT
>TRBD1|TRBV19|TRBJ1-1|NA
CASRTTGTTEAFF
TGTGCCAGTAGAACGACAGGGACCACTGAAGCTTTCTTT
>NA|TRBV2|TRBJ1-2|once
CASLVGIANYGYTF
TGTGCCAGCTTGGTGGGCATAGCTAACTATGGCTACACCTTC
>NA|TRBV14|TRBJ2-1|NA
CASSQVVWSSYNEQFF
TGTGCCAGCAGCCAAGTTGTATGGAGCTCCTACAATGAGCAGTTCTTC
>NA|TRBV4-1|TRBJ2-4|NA
CASSHLVLAKNIQYF
TGCGCCAGCAGCCACCTAGTCTTAGCCAAAAACATTCAGTACTTC
>TRBD1|TRBV7-9|TRBJ1-5|NA
CASSLHGTGPNQPQHF
TGTGCCAGCAGCCTCCACGGGACAGGTCCCAATCAGCCCCAGCATTTT
>TRBD1|TRBV13|TRBJ2-3|NA
CASSLTSDRITSTDTQYF
TGTGCCAGCAGTCTAACTTCGGACAGGATAACAAGCACAGATACGCAGTATTTT
>NA|TRBV7-6|TRBJ1-6|NA
CASSFREGSPLHF
TGTGCCAGCAGCTTCAGGGAAGGTTCACCCCTCCACTTT
>NA|TRBV4-1|TRBJ2-1|NA
CASSQGLIKVYNEQFF
TGCGCCAGCAGCCAAGGACTTATTAAAGTCTACAATGAGCAGTTCTTC
>TRBD1|TRBV6-6|TRBJ1-2|NA
CASRPGQGIYGYTF
TGTGCCAGCAGACCGGGACAGGGGATCTATGGCTACACCTTC
>TRBD1|TRBV7-2|TRBJ2-2|NA
CASSPGQGSGGELFF
TGTGCCAGCAGCCCTGGACAGGGGTCGGGCGGGGAGCTGTTTTTT
>NA|TRBV25-1|TRBJ2-7|NA
CASSEINRPEQYF
TGTGCCAGCAGTGAAATCAACAGGCCCGAGCAGTACTTC
>TRBD1|TRBV19|TRBJ1-2|NA
CASSMKRGRDQGYTF
TGTGCCAGTAGTATGAAGAGGGGGCGAGATCAGGGCTACACCTTC
>NA|TRBV2|TRBJ2-6|NA
CASSERRAGANVLTF
TGTGCCAGCAGTGAAAGGAGGGCTGGGGCCAACGTCCTGACTTTC
>NA|TRBV4-2|TRBJ1-5|NA
CASSQELHILRGNQPQHF
TGTGCCAGCAGCCAAGAACTCCACATTCTCAGGGGCAATCAGCCCCAGCATTTT
>NA|TRBV11-2|TRBJ2-1|NA
CASSEPGSFAYNEQFF
TGTGCCAGCAGCGAACCGGGGAGTTTCGCCTACAATGAGCAGTTCTTC
>NA|TRBV10-3|TRBJ2-3|NA
CAISQGSTDTQYF
TGTGCCATCTCCCAGGGCAGCACAGATACGCAGTATTTT
>TRBD1|TRBV27|TRBJ1-5|NA
CASSLQGARSPQHF
TGTGCCAGCAGTTTACAGGGGGCGAGGTCGCCCCAGCATTTT
>TRBD1|TRBV19|TRBJ2-7|NA
CASSWSRGLYGEQYF
TGTGCCAGTAGCTGGTCCAGGGGGCTTTATGGCGAGCAGTACTTC
>TRBD1|TRBV6-1|TRBJ2-6|few
CASSEAGQSGANVLTF
TGTGCCAGCAGTGAAGCGGGACAGTCTGGGGCCAACGTCCTGACTTTC
>TRBD1|TRBV11-2|TRBJ1-6|NA
CASSQRTGGVGRSPLHF
TGTGCCAGCAGCCAGAGGACAGGGGGTGTGGGTCGGTCACCCCTCCACTTT
>TRBD2|TRBV7-8|TRBJ2-3|NA
CASRLKAGGRSWYF
TGTGCCAGCAGACTAAAGGCGGGAGGGCGCAGTTGGTATTTT
>NA|TRBV4-3|TRBJ2-7|NA
CASSQGTSVYEQYF
TGCGCCAGCAGCCAAGGGACTTCAGTCTACGAGCAGTACTTC
>NA|TRBV7-2|TRBJ2-1|few
CASSLSRANEQFF
TGTGCCAGCAGCTTATCCAGAGCGAATGAGCAGTTCTTC
>TRBD2|TRBV7-2|TRBJ2-5|NA
CASSSLSGSYETQYF
TGTGCCAGCAGCTCATTGAGCGGGAGCTATGAGACCCAGTACTTC
>TRBD1|TRBV10-3|TRBJ2-5|once
CAISEGRGHLASETQYF
TGTGCCATCAGTGAGGGCAGGGGGCACCTCGCGTCAGAGACCCAGTACTTC
>NA|TRBV7-3|TRBJ1-1|NA
CASSSIQGLTEAFF
TGTGCCAGCAGTTCGATACAGGGTTTGACTGAAGCTTTCTTT
>TRBD2|TRBV7-6|TRBJ2-1|NA
CASSSTAGVYNEQFF
TGTGCCAGCAGCTCTACTGCGGGAGTGTACAATGAGCAGTTCTTC
>NA|TRBV19|TRBJ1-5|NA
CASSIRSLNQPQHF
TGTGCCAGTAGTATACGGTCTCTCAATCAGCCCCAGCATTTT
>TRBD1|TRBV5-4|TRBJ1-1|NA
CASSFQGGNTEAFF
TGTGCCAGCAGCTTTCAAGGGGGCAACACTGAAGCTTTCTTT
>NA|TRBV5-1|TRBJ2-7|NA
CASRPGVDYEQYF
TGCGCCAGCAGGCCAGGGGTAGATTACGAGCAGTACTTC
>TRBD1|TRBV2|TRBJ1-1|NA
CASSEGTGERNTEAFF
TGTGCCAGCAGTGAAGGGACAGGGGAAAGGAACACTGAAGCTTTCTTT
>NA|TRBV7-3|TRBJ2-3|once
CAGSPPTGDTDTQYF
TGTGCCGGCAGCCCACCGACAGGAGACACAGATACGCAGTATTTT
>NA|TRBV11-2|TRBJ1-1|NA
CASSLDQGGFGRATEAFF
TGTGCCAGCAGCTTAGATCAAGGAGGGTTTGGCAGGGCCACTGAAGCTTTCTTT
>NA|TRBV9|TRBJ2-7|NA
CASSAPVDTIRCEQYF
TGTGCCAGCAGCGCCCCGGTTGACACGATAAGGTGCGAGCAGTACTTC
>TRBD1|TRBV27|TRBJ1-2|NA
CASTARQGRGYGYTF
TGTGCCAGCACGGCCCGACAGGGACGAGGCTATGGCTACACCTTC
>NA|TRBV6-1|TRBJ2-2|NA
CASSVGGSAGELFF
TGTGCCAGCAGTGTTGGGGGGTCGGCCGGGGAGCTGTTTTTT